This T cell receptor (beta chain) was sequenced in a study of shared clonotypes between healthy human individuals. The germline gives CDR1 MNHEY, CDR2 SMNVEV (reference sequence). V lost 5 bases, J lost 0 bases, and 11 bases lay in between. CDR3 length: 15 amino acids. TCRdb's table, derived via immunoSEQ multiplex PCR, lists solely in-frame clones and lacks some. The profile shows about 710,000 clones, 72% of them singletons. The sequence derives from a woman in her thirties in good health. The V and J genes are TRBV27 and TRBJ1-5; tentatively, D is TRBD1 (6 bases). The sample comprised memory CD4+ T cells sorted from blood. Stated subset: CD45RA-negative fraction. CDR3 DNA sequence: TGTGCCAGCAGTCCGACAGGTAATAGCAATCAGCCCCAGCATTTT. The encoded protein is CASSPTGNSNQPQHF.